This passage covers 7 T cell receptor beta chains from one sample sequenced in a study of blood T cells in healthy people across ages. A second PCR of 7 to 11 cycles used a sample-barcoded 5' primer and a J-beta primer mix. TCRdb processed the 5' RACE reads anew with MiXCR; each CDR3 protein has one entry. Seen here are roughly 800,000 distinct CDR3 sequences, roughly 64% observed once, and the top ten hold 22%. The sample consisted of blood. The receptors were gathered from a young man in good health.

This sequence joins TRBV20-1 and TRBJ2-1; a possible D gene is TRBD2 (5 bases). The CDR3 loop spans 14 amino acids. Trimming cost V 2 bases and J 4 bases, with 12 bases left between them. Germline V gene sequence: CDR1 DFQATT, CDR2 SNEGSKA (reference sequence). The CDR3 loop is CSARFPAAYNEQFF. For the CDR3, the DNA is TGCAGTGCTAGATTTCCAGCGGCTTACAATGAGCAGTTCTTC.

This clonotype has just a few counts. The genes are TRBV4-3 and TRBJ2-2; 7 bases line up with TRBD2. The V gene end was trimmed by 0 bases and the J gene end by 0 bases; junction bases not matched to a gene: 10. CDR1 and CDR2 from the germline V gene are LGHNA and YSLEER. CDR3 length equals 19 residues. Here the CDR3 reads CASSQDLLAGATNTGELFF. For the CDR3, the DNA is TGCGCCAGCAGCCAAGATTTGTTGGCGGGAGCAACGAACACCGGGGAGCTGTTTTTT.

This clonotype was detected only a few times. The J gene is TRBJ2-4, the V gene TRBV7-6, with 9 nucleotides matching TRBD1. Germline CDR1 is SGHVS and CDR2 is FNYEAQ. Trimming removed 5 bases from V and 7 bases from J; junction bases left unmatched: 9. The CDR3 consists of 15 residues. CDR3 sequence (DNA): TGTGCCAGCAGCCCTCCGGGGGACAGGGTGAACATTCAGTACTTC. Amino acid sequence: CASSPPGDRVNIQYF.

CDR3 loop: CASSKKGGHEQYF. CDR3 nucleotide sequence: TGTGCCAGCAGCAAAAAAGGGGGGCACGAGCAGTACTTC. The gene calls are TRBV11-3 and TRBJ2-7; D might be TRBD1 or TRBD2, each matching 6 bases. The ends were cut back, 5 bases at V and 5 bases at J, with 13 bases in the middle. There are 13 residues in the CDR3. Looked up from germline, CDR1 is SGHNT and CDR2 is YENEEA.

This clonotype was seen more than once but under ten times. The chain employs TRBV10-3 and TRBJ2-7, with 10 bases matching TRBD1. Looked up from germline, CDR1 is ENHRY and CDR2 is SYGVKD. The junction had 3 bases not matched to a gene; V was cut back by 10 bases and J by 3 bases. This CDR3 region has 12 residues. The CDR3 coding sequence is TGTGCCACCGGACAGGGGGGCTACGAGCAGTACTTC. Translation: CATGQGGYEQYF.

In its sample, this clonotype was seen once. CDR3: CASSLVPGQGSYEQYF. DNA of the CDR3: TGTGCCAGCAGCTTGGTACCGGGACAGGGGTCCTACGAGCAGTACTTC. The chain joins TRBV7-6 to TRBJ2-7, with 10 bases aligning to TRBD1. The junction had 6 bases not matched to a gene; V was cut back by 3 bases and J by 1 base. This CDR3 is built from 16 residues. Germline loops: CDR1 SGHVS, CDR2 FNYEAQ.

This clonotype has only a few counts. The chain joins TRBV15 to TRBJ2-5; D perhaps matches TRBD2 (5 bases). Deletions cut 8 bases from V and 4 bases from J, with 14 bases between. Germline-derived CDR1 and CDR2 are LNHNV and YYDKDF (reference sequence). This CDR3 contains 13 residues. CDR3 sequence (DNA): TGTGCCACCTTGAGAGGGCTCGGAGAGACCCAGTACTTC. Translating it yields CATLRGLGETQYF.